Listed below are T cell receptor beta chains from one sample, sequenced in a study of lymphopenia after photon versus proton radiotherapy. This table comes from immunoSEQ multiplex PCR, and its TCRdb copy is limited to in-frame clones, with some not included. The profile shows approximately 65,000 clones, approximately 90% of them singletons. The material was peripheral blood, obtained from a patient treated with photon-based radiotherapy. The receptors come from a woman between 65 and 79 years old with pancreatic cancer. Each CDR3 is given with its conserved first and last residue. A D gene is named only where the DNA matches it firmly. Size values are once, few and many counts, or a class for expanded clones, and some rows have none.

TRBJ2-2 | TRBV7-2 | - | - | TGTGCCAGCAGCTTAGTGACGTTCGGGACCGGGGAGCTGTTTTTT | CASSLVTFGTGELFF
TRBJ2-1 | TRBV5-4 | once | - | TGTGCCAGCAGCTTGGGTGGGTACTCCTACAATGAGCAGTTCTTC | CASSLGGYSYNEQFF
TRBJ1-5 | TRBV21-1 | - | - | TGTGCCAGCAGCAATGGGGGGGACAGGGGATCGAATCAGCCCCAGCATTTT | CASSNGGDRGSNQPQHF
TRBJ1-1 | TRBV5-6 | - | TRBD1 | TGTGCCAGCAGCTTCACAGGGGTGAACACTGAAGCTTTCTTT | CASSFTGVNTEAFF
TRBJ2-3 | TRBV4-3 | - | - | TGCGCCAGCAGCCCCACCCCCCTGGGAGCAGATACGCAGTATTTT | CASSPTPLGADTQYF
TRBJ2-1 | TRBV4-2 | - | - | TGTGCCAGCAGCCAAGGTGCCGGCTACAATGAGCAGTTCTTC | CASSQGAGYNEQFF
TRBJ2-3 | TRBV30 | - | TRBD1 | TGTGCCTGGAGCGTCGGGACAGGGTCAGATACGCAGTATTTT | CAWSVGTGSDTQYF
TRBJ2-2 | TRBV4-1 | - | TRBD1 | TGCGCCAGCAGCCAAGATCGACGGGGACAGTTCGCGAACACCGGGGAGCTGTTTTTT | CASSQDRRGQFANTGELFF
TRBJ1-5 | TRBV27 | - | TRBD1 | TGTGCCAGCAGTTCCCTCGACAGGGGGCAGCCCCAGCATTTT | CASSSLDRGQPQHF
TRBJ2-1 | TRBV27 | - | TRBD1 | TGTGCCAGCAGTTTATGGGTGGGACAGGGAAAAAATGAGCAGTTCTTC | CASSLWVGQGKNEQFF
TRBJ2-3 | TRBV19 | - | TRBD2 | TGTGCCAGTAGTTTCTCCCACCTAGCGGGAGCGAGCACAGATACGCAGTATTTT | CASSFSHLAGASTDTQYF
TRBJ2-1 | TRBV27 | - | - | TGTGCCAGCAGTTTATCGAGAAACAATGAGCAGTTCTTC | CASSLSRNNEQFF
TRBJ1-1 | TRBV9 | - | - | TGTGCCAGCAGCGCCGACCTAGGGGGGGCGAGGGCGAACACTGAAGCTTTCTTT | CASSADLGGARANTEAFF
TRBJ2-7 | TRBV5-5 | - | - | TGTGCCAGCAGCATAACACAGGGCTCCTACGAGCAGTACTTC | CASSITQGSYEQYF
TRBJ2-5 | TRBV7-8 | - | - | TGTGCCAGCAGCTTTTCTAGTCGGGTAGAGACCCAGTACTTC | CASSFSSRVETQYF
TRBJ2-2 | TRBV5-6 | - | TRBD2 | TGTGCCAGCAGCTTCCTGACTAGCGCAGACACCGGGGAGCTGTTTTTT | CASSFLTSADTGELFF
TRBJ2-1 | TRBV5-1 | - | - | TGCGCCAGCAGCTTGGATTGGTCCTACAATGAGCAGTTCTTC | CASSLDWSYNEQFF
TRBJ1-2 | TRBV6-6 | - | TRBD1 | TGTGCCAGCGCGGACAGGGACTACTATGGCTACACCTTC | CASADRDYYGYTF
TRBJ1-1 | TRBV5-1 | - | - | TGCGCCAGCAGCTTGGAGGGGGTGACTGAAGCTTTCTTT | CASSLEGVTEAFF
TRBJ1-2 | TRBV7-2 | - | - | TGTGCCAGCAGCCCTAGCTCGACGGTAGCTAACTATGGCTACACCTTC | CASSPSSTVANYGYTF
TRBJ2-3 | TRBV9 | - | TRBD2 | TGTGCCAGCAGCGTAGCTAGCGGGAGCGGTACAGATACGCAGTATTTT | CASSVASGSGTDTQYF
TRBJ2-1 | TRBV29-1 | - | TRBD2 | TGCAGCGTTGACTTTTACCAGCGGGAGGATTTATACAATGAGCAGTTCTTC | CSVDFYQREDLYNEQFF
TRBJ2-1 | TRBV4-3 | - | TRBD2 | TGCGCCAGCAGCCAAAGTAGCGGGTATTACAATGAGCAGTTCTTC | CASSQSSGYYNEQFF
TRBJ1-5 | TRBV10-3 | - | - | TGTGCCATCAGTGACGAAGGGAAGCAGCCCCAGCATTTT | CAISDEGKQPQHF
TRBJ2-7 | TRBV28 | - | TRBD2 | TGTGCCAGCAGTCAGGGACTAGCGAGCGAGCAGTACTTC | CASSQGLASEQYF
TRBJ1-1 | TRBV10-1 | - | - | TGCGCCAGCAGTGAGAAGTTTGACAGAGTGAACACTGAAGCTTTCTTT | CASSEKFDRVNTEAFF
TRBJ1-1 | TRBV5-6 | - | - | TGTGCCAGCAGCTTGGTGTACCCACCTGAAGCTTTCTTT | CASSLVYPPEAFF
TRBJ2-7 | TRBV27 | few | - | TGTGCCAGCAGTTTAGGAGGTTCCTACGAGCAGTACTTC | CASSLGGSYEQYF
TRBJ1-5 | TRBV28 | - | TRBD1 | TGTGCCAGCAGTTTCGACAGGGGACCAACTAGAGGACCCCAGCATTTT | CASSFDRGPTRGPQHF
TRBJ2-1 | TRBV12-5 | - | - | TGTGCTAGTGGTTTGGGCGGGACTGTACGGCCCCCTGAGCAGTTCTTC | CASGLGGTVRPPEQFF
TRBJ1-4 | TRBV28 | - | - | TGTGCCAGCAGTGAGCAGGACGGAGGGGAAAAACTGTTTTTT | CASSEQDGGEKLFF
TRBJ2-7 | TRBV29-1 | - | TRBD1 | TGCAGCGTTGTAGTACCGGGACAGGATAGAAAAGTCGCCTCCTACGAGCAGTACTTC | CSVVVPGQDRKVASYEQYF
TRBJ2-2 | TRBV19 | - | TRBD2 | TGTGCCAGTAGTATGTTAGCGGGGCGCACCGGGGAGCTGTTTTTT | CASSMLAGRTGELFF
TRBJ1-1 | TRBV5-4 | - | - | TGTGCCAGCAGGGAGAGCAGGGGCGCTTACACTGAAGCTTTCTTT | CASRESRGAYTEAFF
TRBJ1-2 | TRBV7-6 | - | - | TGTGCCAGCAGCCCTGACACCGCTAACTATGGCTACACCTTC | CASSPDTANYGYTF
TRBJ1-1 | TRBV28 | - | TRBD1 | TGTGCCAGCAGACCGACGACAGGGCCCACTGAAGCTTTCTTT | CASRPTTGPTEAFF
TRBJ2-7 | TRBV19 | - | - | TGTGCCAGTAGTTTGTTGGGGAAGTCCTACGAGCAGTACTTC | CASSLLGKSYEQYF
TRBJ2-2 | TRBV9 | - | TRBD1 | TGTGCCAGCAGCCCGCGGACAGGGATTATCGCCGGGGAGCTGTTTTTT | CASSPRTGIIAGELFF
TRBJ2-7 | TRBV21-1 | - | - | TGTGCCAGCAGCCCCATGCAGGAAGCCTACGAGCAGTACTTC | CASSPMQEAYEQYF
TRBJ2-3 | TRBV7-9 | - | TRBD2 | TGTGCCAGCAGCTTAAGAGCGGGAGACGTAGATACGCAGTATTTT | CASSLRAGDVDTQYF
TRBJ1-2 | TRBV6-1 | - | - | TGTGCCAGCAGTTATGACAGAATCTATGGCTACACCTTC | CASSYDRIYGYTF
TRBJ2-3 | TRBV5-1 | - | - | TGCGCCAGCAGCTTGAGTAGTATAGCAAGACCAGATACGCAGTATTTT | CASSLSSIARPDTQYF
TRBJ2-7 | TRBV25-1 | - | TRBD2 | TGTGCCAGCAGTGAACCAGGGACTAGCGGGACTCCTCACTTC | CASSEPGTSGTPHF
TRBJ1-3 | TRBV7-2 | - | TRBD1 | TGTGCCAGCAGCGCCGACAGGGGGGTAAACCCCCTATATTTT | CASSADRGVNPLYF
TRBJ2-4 | TRBV5-1 | - | - | TGCGCCAGCAGCCCGACACTAGCCAAAAACATTCAGTACTTC | CASSPTLAKNIQYF
TRBJ2-7 | TRBV10-2 | - | - | TGCGCCAGCAGTGGACAGCCTGGGACGGGCTACGAGCAGTACTTC | CASSGQPGTGYEQYF
TRBJ1-4 | TRBV28 | - | TRBD1 | TGTGCCAGCACAGGGGGTACTAATGAAAAACTGTTTTTT | CASTGGTNEKLFF
TRBJ2-3 | TRBV14 | - | TRBD1 | TGTGCCAGCAGCCTGACAGGGGCGGATACGCAGTATTTT | CASSLTGADTQYF
TRBJ2-7 | TRBV6-5 | once | - | TGTGCCAGCAGCGCCGGGGGCTACGAGCAGTACTTC | CASSAGGYEQYF
TRBJ1-6 | TRBV29-1 | - | TRBD1 | TGCAGCGTTGCAGGGGGCCCAAATTCACCCCTCCACTTT | CSVAGGPNSPLHF
TRBJ2-1 | TRBV12-1 | - | - | TGTGCCAGCAGCAAAAGGGTGGGGACAAATGTACAAGATGAGCAGTTCTTC | CASSKRVGTNVQDEQFF
TRBJ1-1 | TRBV7-2 | - | TRBD1 | TGTGCCAGCAGCTCACAGGGGTATACCACTGAAGCTTTCTTT | CASSSQGYTTEAFF
TRBJ1-6 | TRBV30 | - | - | TGTGCCTGGAGTGTACCGACCCCTCGAAGCTCCTATAATTCACCCCTCCACTTT | CAWSVPTPRSSYNSPLHF
TRBJ1-1 | TRBV7-8 | - | - | TGTGCCAGCAGCTTAGGGGAGGCTGAAGCTTTCTTT | CASSLGEAEAFF
TRBJ2-2 | TRBV5-6 | - | TRBD2 | TGTGCCAGCAGCTTGGGGACTAGCGGGAGTTTTGGTGGGGAGCTGTTTTTT | CASSLGTSGSFGGELFF
TRBJ2-7 | TRBV19 | once | - | TGTGCCAGTAGCCCCCGGGCAGGTTCCTACGAGCAGTACTTC | CASSPRAGSYEQYF
TRBJ1-5 | TRBV7-6 | - | - | TGTGCCAGCGTGAACGGGCGCGGTCAGCCCCAGCATTTT | CASVNGRGQPQHF
TRBJ1-2 | TRBV5-6 | - | - | TGTGCCAGCGGACCACCCCGGGTCTTCTCCCCCTATGGCTACACCTTC | CASGPPRVFSPYGYTF
TRBJ2-7 | TRBV2 | - | - | TGTGCCAGCAGTGAATCGGCTAGCCGGGCATACGAGCAGTACTTC | CASSESASRAYEQYF
TRBJ1-2 | TRBV25-1 | - | - | TGTGCCAGCAGCGAAGGGGGGACCTATGGCTACACCTTC | CASSEGGTYGYTF